This TCR beta chain appears in the sequencing data of a study of neurological immune-mediated disorders. Study conclusions and caveats: Neither clinical nor MRI features were associated with the multiple sclerosis repertoire cluster.

At least ten counts were recorded for this clonotype. Its target is unknown. The cDNA was generated through 5'RACE incorporating 10-nucleotide random UMIs. Every sequencing run produced over 160 million TCR-beta sequences, and the sequences from any one run covered 15-18 subjects. TCRdb re-called the 5' RACE reads with MiXCR, one entry per CDR3 protein. The repertoire holds tens of thousands of distinct CDR3 sequences, with less than 5.5% as singletons. This CDR3 is 15 amino acids long. The germline CDR1 and CDR2 sequences are SGHAT and FQNNGV. Trimming stripped 5 bases from V and 1 base from J, with 15 bases between.

The clonotype originates from a man aged 25 to 40 with multiple sclerosis. This chain links TRBV11-2 with TRBJ2-7; D is ambiguous. Sample: PBMCs. The CDR3 region is CASSVQPQRSYEQYF. The CDR3 DNA sequence: TGTGCCAGCAGCGTACAGCCTCAACGGTCCTACGAGCAGTACTTC. Filled out from reference TRBV11-2 and TRBJ2-7, the complete variable domain reads EAGVAQSPRYKIIEKRQSVAFWCNPISGHATLYWYQQILGQGPKLLIQFQNNGVVDDSQLPKDRFSAERLKGVDSTLKIQPAKLEDSAVYLCASSVQPQRSYEQYFGPGTRLTVT.